The clone carrying this T cell receptor beta chain rates as medium-sized. The V and J ends lost 0 bases and 4 bases respectively, with 9 bases between them. This CDR3 contains 14 residues. Germline lookup yields CDR1 SGHTA and CDR2 FQGNSA. Memory CD4+ cells were defined as CD4+CD45RO+CD25-. Constant-region reverse primers amplified full-length variable regions, followed by semi-nested Nested Universal Primer A PCR. From the 5' RACE reads, TCRdb called clonotypes with MiXCR, one entry per CDR3 protein. The sample comprises about 42,000 distinct CDR3 sequences, 30% of which are singletons, and approximately 4.1% rests with the top ten.

V is TRBV7-2 and J is TRBJ1-2; tentatively, D is TRBD1 (5 bases). The sequenced material came from tumor-infiltrating memory CD4+ T cells sorted from the breast tumor. The subset here: memory CD4+ T cells, CD4+CD45RO+CD25-. The receptor was derived from a female donor with breast cancer. The CDR3 coding sequence is TGTGCCAGCAGCTTAGCTAACAGGCCCTATGGCTACACCTTC. Translating gives CASSLANRPYGYTF.